The 6 T cell receptor beta chains given below trace back to one sample, sequenced in a study of T cell responses to AZD1222 COVID-19 vaccine. TCRdb's copy holds only in-frame clones and misses some; the assay was immunoSEQ multiplex PCR. The sample has 40,000 to 55,000 clones; 85% to 90% are singletons. The source material was peripheral blood, sampled 28 days after the second AZD1222 dose. These receptors originate from an adult who received the AZD1222 COVID-19 vaccine.

The chain has TRBV2 and TRBJ2-2; D is perhaps TRBD1 (6 bases). The CDR3 length is 14 residues. The V end was cut by 6 bases, the J end by 6 bases, with 14 bases between. CDR1 is SNHLY and CDR2 is FYNNEI in the germline V gene. The CDR3 nucleotides are TGTGCCAGCAGGCAACAGGGAAGTCCCGGGGAGCTGTTTTTT. As protein: CASRQQGSPGELFF.

CDR3 protein: CASSRSNQPQHF. The CDR3, as DNA: TGTGCCAGCAGCCGTAGCAATCAGCCCCAGCATTTT. The rearrangement links TRBV6-2 or TRBV6-3 to TRBJ1-5, with D unclear. Trimming took 6 bases from V and 0 from J, leaving 3 bases between them. The CDR3 consists of 12 residues. The germline gives CDR1 MNHEY, CDR2 SVGEGT.

This chain uses TRBV2 with TRBJ2-1; 10 nucleotides line up with TRBD1. Germline CDR1 SNHLY, CDR2 FYNNEI. Losses at the gene ends were 3 bases for V and 6 bases for J; bases not matched to a gene: 8. This CDR3 is built from 16 residues. The DNA of the CDR3 is TGTGCCAGCAGTGAGTTCCCGGGACAGGGGAGCAATGAGCAGTTCTTC. This gives the protein CASSEFPGQGSNEQFF.

This chain uses TRBV5-5 with TRBJ2-5; TRBD1 might be the D (6 bases). Germline V lookup: CDR1 SGHKS, CDR2 YYEKEE (reference sequence). The V end lost 4 bases, the J end lost 3 bases, and 10 bases lay between the germline ends. The CDR3 runs 13 residues. The CDR3: CASSADSEETQYF. The CDR3, as DNA: TGTGCCAGCAGCGCGGACAGTGAAGAGACCCAGTACTTC.

The CDR3 loop reads CASSLVENSLANQPQHF. CDR3 nucleotides: TGTGCCAGCAGCTTAGTTGAGAACTCCCTTGCCAATCAGCCCCAGCATTTT. V and J are TRBV7-8 and TRBJ1-5; D call uncertain. Between the trimmed V and J ends, which lost 1 base and 3 bases, there was a span of 16 bases. CDR1 SGHVS and CDR2 FQNEAQ come from the germline V gene. CDR3 length: 17 residues.

This clone occurred once. The CDR3 loop is CASSERVGAYEQYF. CDR3 in DNA: TGTGCCAGTAGTGAGCGGGTCGGGGCCTACGAGCAGTACTTC. The rearrangement links TRBV19 to TRBJ2-7; tentative D call: TRBD2 (6 bases). The germline V and J ends were trimmed by 5 bases and 2 bases, with 13 bases remaining between them. Germline V gives CDR1 LNHDA, CDR2 SQIVND (reference sequence). This CDR3 contains 14 residues.